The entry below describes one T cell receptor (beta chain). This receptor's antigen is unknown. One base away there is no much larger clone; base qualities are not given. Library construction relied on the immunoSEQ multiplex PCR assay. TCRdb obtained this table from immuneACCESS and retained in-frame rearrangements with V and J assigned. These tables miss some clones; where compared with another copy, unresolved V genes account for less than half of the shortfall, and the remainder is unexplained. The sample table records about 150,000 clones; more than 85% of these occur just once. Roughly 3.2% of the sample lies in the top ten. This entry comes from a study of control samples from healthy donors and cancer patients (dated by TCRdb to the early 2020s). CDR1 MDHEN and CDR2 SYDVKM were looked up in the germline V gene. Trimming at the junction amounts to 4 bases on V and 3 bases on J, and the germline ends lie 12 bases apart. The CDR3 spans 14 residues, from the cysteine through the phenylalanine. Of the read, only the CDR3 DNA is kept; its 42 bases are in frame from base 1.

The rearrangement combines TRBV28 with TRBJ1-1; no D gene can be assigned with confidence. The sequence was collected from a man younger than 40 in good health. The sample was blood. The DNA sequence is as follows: TGTGCCAGCAGTTCCCCCGGGAGGTACACTGAAGCTTTCTTT. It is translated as CASSSPGRYTEAFF.